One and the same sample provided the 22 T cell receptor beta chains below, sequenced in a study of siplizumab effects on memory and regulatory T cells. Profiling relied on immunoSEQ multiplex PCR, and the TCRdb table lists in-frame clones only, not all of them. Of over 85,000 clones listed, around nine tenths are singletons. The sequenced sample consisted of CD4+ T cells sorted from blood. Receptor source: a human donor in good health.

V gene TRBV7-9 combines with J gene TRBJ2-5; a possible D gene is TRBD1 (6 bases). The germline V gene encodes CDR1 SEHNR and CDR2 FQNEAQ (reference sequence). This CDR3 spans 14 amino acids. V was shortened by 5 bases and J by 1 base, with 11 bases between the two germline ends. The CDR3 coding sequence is TGTGCCAGCAGCCGTGGGACATCCCAAGAGACCCAGTACTTC. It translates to CASSRGTSQETQYF. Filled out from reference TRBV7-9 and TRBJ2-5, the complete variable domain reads DTGVSQNPRHKITKRGQNVTFRCDPISEHNRLYWYRQTLGQGPEFLTYFQNEAQLEKSRLLSDRFSAERPKGSFSTLEIQRTEQGDSAMYLCASSRGTSQETQYFGPGTRLLVL.

The CDR3 sequence: CASSSRDGNYEQYF. As DNA, the CDR3 is TGTGCCAGCAGTTCCCGGGACGGGAACTACGAGCAGTACTTC. J is TRBJ2-7 and V is TRBV6-1; D possibly matches TRBD1 or TRBD2 (5 bases each). Deletions cut 5 bases from V and 3 bases from J, with 14 bases between. This CDR3 region has 14 residues. Per germline, CDR1 MNHNS and CDR2 SASEGT.

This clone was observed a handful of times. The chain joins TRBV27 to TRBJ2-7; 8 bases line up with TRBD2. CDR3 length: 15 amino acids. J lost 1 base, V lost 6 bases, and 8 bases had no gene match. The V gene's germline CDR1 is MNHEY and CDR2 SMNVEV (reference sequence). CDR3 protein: CASSPPGGRSYEQYF. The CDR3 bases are TGTGCCAGCAGCCCCCCGGGCGGGAGGTCCTACGAGCAGTACTTC.

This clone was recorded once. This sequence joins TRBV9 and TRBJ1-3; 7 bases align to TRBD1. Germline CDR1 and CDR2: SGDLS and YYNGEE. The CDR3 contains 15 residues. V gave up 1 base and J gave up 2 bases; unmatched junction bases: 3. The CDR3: CASSVRTGAGNTIYF. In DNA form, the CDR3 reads TGTGCCAGCAGCGTACGTACAGGGGCTGGAAACACCATATATTTT.

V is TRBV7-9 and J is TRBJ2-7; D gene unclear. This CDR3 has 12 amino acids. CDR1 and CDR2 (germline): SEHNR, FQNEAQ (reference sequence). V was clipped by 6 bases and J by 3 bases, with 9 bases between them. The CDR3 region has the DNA TGTGCCAGCAGTTCGGATGTCTACGAGCAGTACTTC. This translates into CASSSDVYEQYF.

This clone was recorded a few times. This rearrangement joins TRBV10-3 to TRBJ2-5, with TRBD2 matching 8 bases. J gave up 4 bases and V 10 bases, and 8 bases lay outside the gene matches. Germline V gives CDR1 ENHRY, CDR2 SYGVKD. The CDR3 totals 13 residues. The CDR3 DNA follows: TGTGCCACCCGGGGGGGAGCGGGAGAGACCCAGTACTTC. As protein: CATRGGAGETQYF.

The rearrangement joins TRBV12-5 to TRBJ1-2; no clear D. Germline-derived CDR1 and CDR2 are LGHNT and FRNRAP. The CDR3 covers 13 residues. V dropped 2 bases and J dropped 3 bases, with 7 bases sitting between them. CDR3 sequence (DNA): TGTGCTAGTGGTTTGACGGGAGACTATGGCTACACCTTC. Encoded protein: CASGLTGDYGYTF.

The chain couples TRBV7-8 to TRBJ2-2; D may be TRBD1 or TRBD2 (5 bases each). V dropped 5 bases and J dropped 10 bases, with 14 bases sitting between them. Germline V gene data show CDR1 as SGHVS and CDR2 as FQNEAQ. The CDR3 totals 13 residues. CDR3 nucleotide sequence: TGTGCCAGCAGCCTCCAAGAGGGGATGGAGCTGTTTTTT. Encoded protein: CASSLQEGMELFF.

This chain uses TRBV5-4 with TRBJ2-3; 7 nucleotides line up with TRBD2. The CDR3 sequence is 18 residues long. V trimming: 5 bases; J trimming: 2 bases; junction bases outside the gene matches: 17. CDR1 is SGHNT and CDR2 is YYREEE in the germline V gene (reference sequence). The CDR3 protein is CASSLPHGRGSFTDTQYF. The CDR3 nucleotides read TGTGCCAGCAGTCTTCCCCATGGTCGCGGGAGTTTCACAGATACGCAGTATTTT.

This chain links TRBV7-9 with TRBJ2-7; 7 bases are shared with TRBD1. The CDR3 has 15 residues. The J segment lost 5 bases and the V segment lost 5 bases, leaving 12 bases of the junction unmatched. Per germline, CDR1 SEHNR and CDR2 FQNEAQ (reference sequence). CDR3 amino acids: CASSRPTGSPHEQYF. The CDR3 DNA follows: TGTGCCAGCAGCAGACCGACAGGGTCCCCCCACGAGCAGTACTTC.

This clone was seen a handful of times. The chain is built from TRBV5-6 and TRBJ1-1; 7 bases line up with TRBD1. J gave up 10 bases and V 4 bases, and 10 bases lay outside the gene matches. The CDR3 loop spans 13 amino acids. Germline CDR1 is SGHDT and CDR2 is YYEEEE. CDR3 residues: CASSDGDSHGAFF. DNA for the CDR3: TGTGCCAGCAGCGACGGGGACAGCCATGGAGCTTTCTTT.

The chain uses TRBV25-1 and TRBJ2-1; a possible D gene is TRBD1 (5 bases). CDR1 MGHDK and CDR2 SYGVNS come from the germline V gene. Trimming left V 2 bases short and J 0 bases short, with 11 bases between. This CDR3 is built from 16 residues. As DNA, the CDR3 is TGTGCCAGCAGTGAACCGACAGAGAGCTCCTACAATGAGCAGTTCTTC. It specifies CASSEPTESSYNEQFF.

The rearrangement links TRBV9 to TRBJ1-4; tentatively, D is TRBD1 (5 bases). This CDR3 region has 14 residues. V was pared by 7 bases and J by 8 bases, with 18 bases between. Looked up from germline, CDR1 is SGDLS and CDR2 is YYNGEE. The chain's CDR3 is CASSRGVSKEKLFF. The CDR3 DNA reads TGTGCCAGCTCCCGGGGGGTGTCCAAGGAAAAACTGTTTTTT.

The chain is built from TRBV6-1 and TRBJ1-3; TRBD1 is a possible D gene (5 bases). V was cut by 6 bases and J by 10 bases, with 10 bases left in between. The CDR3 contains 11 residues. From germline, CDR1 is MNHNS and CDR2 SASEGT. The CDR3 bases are TGTGCCAGCAGATCCGGGACGACCATATATTTT. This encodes CASRSGTTIYF.

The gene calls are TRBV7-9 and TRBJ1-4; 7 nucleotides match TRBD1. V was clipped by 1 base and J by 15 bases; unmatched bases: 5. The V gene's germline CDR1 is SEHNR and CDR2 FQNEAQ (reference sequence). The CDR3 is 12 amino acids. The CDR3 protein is CASSLGQGKVFF. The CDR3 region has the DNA TGTGCCAGCAGCTTAGGACAGGGAAAGGTGTTTTTT.

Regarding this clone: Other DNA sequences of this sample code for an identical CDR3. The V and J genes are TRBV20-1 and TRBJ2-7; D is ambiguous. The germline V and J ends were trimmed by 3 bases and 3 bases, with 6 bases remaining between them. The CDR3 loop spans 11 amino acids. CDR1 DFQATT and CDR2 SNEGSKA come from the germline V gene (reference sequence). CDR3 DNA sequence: TGCAGTGCTAGGACCGGCTACGAGCAGTACTTC. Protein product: CSARTGYEQYF.

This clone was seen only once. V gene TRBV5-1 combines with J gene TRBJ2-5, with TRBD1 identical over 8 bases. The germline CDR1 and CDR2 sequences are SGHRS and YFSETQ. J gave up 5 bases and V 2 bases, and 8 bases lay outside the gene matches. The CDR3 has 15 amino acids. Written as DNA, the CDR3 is TGCGCCAGCAGCTTCTCCGGGACAGGTATCGAGACCCAGTACTTC. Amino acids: CASSFSGTGIETQYF.

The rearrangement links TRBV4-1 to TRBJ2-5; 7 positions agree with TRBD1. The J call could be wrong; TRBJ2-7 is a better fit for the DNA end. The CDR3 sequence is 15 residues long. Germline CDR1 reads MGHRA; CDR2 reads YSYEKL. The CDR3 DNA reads TGCGCCAGCAGCCAAGTCCCGGGACAGAGTTACGAGCAGTACTTC. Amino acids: CASSQVPGQSYEQYF.

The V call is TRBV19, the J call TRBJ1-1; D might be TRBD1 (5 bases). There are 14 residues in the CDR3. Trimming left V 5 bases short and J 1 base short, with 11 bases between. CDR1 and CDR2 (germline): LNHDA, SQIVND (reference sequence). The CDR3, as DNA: TGTGCCAGTAGTGTTACGGGACGGAACACTGAAGCTTTCTTT. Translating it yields CASSVTGRNTEAFF.

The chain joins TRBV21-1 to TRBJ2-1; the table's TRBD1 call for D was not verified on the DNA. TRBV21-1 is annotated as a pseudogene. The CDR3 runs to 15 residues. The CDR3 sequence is CASSYPGQGYNEQFF. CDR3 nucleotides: TGTGCCAGCAGCTACCCGGGACAGGGGTACAATGAGCAGTTCTTC.

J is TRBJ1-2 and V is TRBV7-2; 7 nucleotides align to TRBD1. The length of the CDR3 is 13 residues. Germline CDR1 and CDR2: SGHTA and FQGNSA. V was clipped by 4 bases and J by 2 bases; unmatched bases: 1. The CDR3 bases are TGTGCCAGCAGCTCGGGACAGAACTATGGCTACACCTTC. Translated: CASSSGQNYGYTF.

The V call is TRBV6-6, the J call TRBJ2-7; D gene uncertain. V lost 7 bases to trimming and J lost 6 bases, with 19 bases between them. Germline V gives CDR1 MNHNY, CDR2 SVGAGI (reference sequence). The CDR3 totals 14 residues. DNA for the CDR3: TGTGCCAGCAACAATCGGCAGACTTGGGGCGAGCAGTACTTC. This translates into CASNNRQTWGEQYF.